This TCR beta chain derives from a study of blood T cell repertoires in COVID-19. Turning to the study itself: Specimens from acute and convalescent COVID-19 originated in the United States, Italy and Spain.

TCRdb keeps only in-frame clones here, not all; method: immunoSEQ multiplex PCR. The sample holds around 200,000 clones, about 85% seen once. CDR1 LGHNA and CDR2 YSLEER come from the germline V gene. Between the trimmed V and J ends, which lost 0 bases and 1 base, there was a span of 10 bases. This CDR3 has 16 residues. This clone was recorded a few times. This receptor was taken from a young woman who had recovered from COVID-19. This sequence joins TRBV4-3 and TRBJ2-1, with D possibly matching TRBD2 (6 bases). Sample: peripheral blood. The CDR3 here is CASSQDTAGSYNEQFF. In DNA, the CDR3 is TGCGCCAGCAGCCAAGATACGGCGGGGTCCTACAATGAGCAGTTCTTC.